The next 20 T cell receptor beta chains were all read from a single sample in a study of monozygotic twins with inflammatory bowel disease. TCRdb reprocessed the 5' RACE reads and reports one entry per CDR3 protein, with no DNA. Its table lists approximately 400,000 distinct CDR3 sequences. The specimen was blood. The receptors come from a human donor with ulcerative colitis or Crohn's disease, or a healthy co-twin of an affected twin (not recorded which).

The chain is built from TRBV4-3 and TRBJ2-3; TCRdb reports TRBD2, a call that lacks DNA to check it against. This CDR3 contains 17 residues. The germline V gene has CDR1 LGHNA and CDR2 YSLEER. CDR3 residues: CASSQDPPGEGADTQYF.

V and J are TRBV4-3 and TRBJ1-1. The CDR3 loop spans 15 amino acids. From germline, CDR1 is LGHNA and CDR2 YSLEER. CDR3: CASSQDRIMNTEAFF.

The chain's CDR3 is CASSLQGNSPLHF. This chain connects TRBV12-3 or TRBV12-4 to TRBJ1-6; there is no DNA to check the TCRdb D call of TRBD1. This CDR3 has 13 amino acids.

This chain connects TRBV29-1 to TRBJ2-7; TCRdb indicates TRBD2, and absent DNA this call remains unverified. This CDR3 is 12 amino acids long. The germline gives CDR1 SQVTM, CDR2 ANQGSEA. This chain's CDR3 is CSVGDLTYEQYF.

Here the CDR3 reads CSVDGVGVDEQFF. The V gene is TRBV29-1, the J gene TRBJ2-1. The germline V gene encodes CDR1 SQVTM and CDR2 ANQGSEA. The CDR3 covers 13 residues.

This chain uses TRBV30 with TRBJ2-2; the TRBD1 assignment by TCRdb is unverifiable without DNA. CDR1 and CDR2 from the germline V gene are GTSNPN and SVGIG (reference sequence). The CDR3 has 14 amino acids. The chain's CDR3 is CAWSGARGTGELFF.

The chain joins TRBV28 to TRBJ2-3. This CDR3 is built from 17 residues. Germline values: CDR1 MDHEN, CDR2 SYDVKM. This chain's CDR3 is CASSLGFRSGITDTQYF.

This chain uses TRBV7-2 with TRBJ2-2; TCRdb selects TRBD2, and the lack of DNA leaves this call unchecked. CDR1 is SGHTA, CDR2 FQGNSA, per germline. CDR3 size: 13 residues. The CDR3 loop is CASTPPGAGELFF.

V usage is TRBV7-9 and J usage is TRBJ2-1. Per germline, CDR1 SEHNR and CDR2 FQNEAQ (reference sequence). This CDR3 contains 14 residues. CDR3 sequence: CASSLAAGRDEQFF.

The chain recombines TRBV11-1 with TRBJ2-1; TCRdb proposes TRBD2, but this gene call is untestable without DNA. This CDR3 region has 19 residues. Per germline, CDR1 SGHAT and CDR2 FQDESV (reference sequence). This CDR3 reads CASSPPWRTSGGAVYEQFF.

The chain employs TRBV7-2 and TRBJ2-3; TCRdb gives TRBD1 as the D gene, but with no DNA this cannot be confirmed. This CDR3 spans 13 amino acids. Germline assignment: CDR1 SGHTA and CDR2 FQGNSA. The CDR3 spells CASSPPPGATQYF.

The chain recombines TRBV5-4 with TRBJ2-1; TCRdb proposes TRBD2, but this gene call is untestable without DNA. The CDR3 consists of 15 residues. Germline CDR1 is SGHNT and CDR2 is YYREEE (reference sequence). CDR3 protein: CASSSRLSERNEQFF.

The rearrangement uses TRBV11-2 and TRBJ2-2. CDR3 length equals 14 residues. Germline-derived CDR1 and CDR2 are SGHAT and FQNNGV. Here the CDR3 reads CASSLGSLTGELFF. The whole variable domain, filled in from reference TRBV11-2 and TRBJ2-2, reads EAGVAQSPRYKIIEKRQSVAFWCNPISGHATLYWYQQILGQGPKLLIQFQNNGVVDDSQLPKDRFSAERLKGVDSTLKIQPAKLEDSAVYLCASSLGSLTGELFFGEGSRLTVL.

The J gene is TRBJ2-2, the V gene TRBV11-2. This CDR3 has 16 residues. CDR1 and CDR2 from the germline V gene are SGHAT and FQNNGV. CDR3 amino acids: CASSPHSWGNTGELFF.

The V call is TRBV5-5, the J call TRBJ1-5. Germline CDR1 reads SGHKS; CDR2 reads YYEKEE (reference sequence). The CDR3 is made up of 16 amino acids. This CDR3 is CASSLAFDVGYQPQHF.

CDR3 residues: CASSLPPGGSSGANVLTF. The V call is TRBV5-1, the J call TRBJ2-6; TCRdb proposes TRBD1, but this gene call is untestable without DNA. The CDR3 is 18 residues long. Germline V gives CDR1 SGHRS, CDR2 YFSETQ.

The V call is TRBV25-1, the J call TRBJ1-1. The CDR3 runs 13 residues. Germline V lookup: CDR1 MGHDK, CDR2 SYGVNS. CDR3: CASRMLSGTEAFF.

The chain has TRBV9 and TRBJ1-2. The length of the CDR3 is 14 residues. The V gene's germline CDR1 is SGDLS and CDR2 YYNGEE. The chain's CDR3 is CASTAGGLIYGYTF.

This chain's CDR3 is CASSLERGSGNTIYF. The rearrangement uses TRBV7-2 and TRBJ1-3; TCRdb reports TRBD1, a call that lacks DNA to check it against. This CDR3 is built from 15 residues. Germline V gene data show CDR1 as SGHTA and CDR2 as FQGNSA.

The genes are TRBV5-4 and TRBJ2-3; checking the TCRdb D call of TRBD1 is not possible without DNA. Germline CDR1 and CDR2: SGHNT and YYREEE (reference sequence). The CDR3 has 16 residues. CDR3 amino acids: CASSAGGTTSTDTQYF.